A single sample gave rise to the 25 T cell receptor beta chains below, sequenced in a study of CD8 T cells in ankylosing spondylitis. Study-wide findings and caveats: About 8 highly homologous variants formed a TCR beta motif that appeared characteristic of ankylosing spondylitis blood.

TCRdb passed the 5' RACE reads through MiXCR, listing each CDR3 protein once. This sample has around 140,000 distinct CDR3 sequences, with 17% found just once. Antigen specificity for these receptors is unknown. Specimen: blood, either unsorted or a sorted T cell fraction (not recorded which). These receptors were collected from a male donor with ankylosing spondylitis.

V gene TRBV9 combines with J gene TRBJ2-4; possible D gene TRBD2, 5 bases. The CDR3 totals 13 residues. The V and J ends lost 3 bases and 8 bases respectively, with 12 bases between them. CDR1 is SGDLS, CDR2 YYNGEE, per germline. The CDR3 spells CASSGADWDIQYF. The DNA for the CDR3 is TGTGCCAGCAGCGGGGCGGACTGGGACATTCAGTACTTC.

This clonotype was observed at least ten times. CDR3 sequence: CATRTEIIGQPQHF. The CDR3 DNA is TGTGCCACCAGAACAGAGATTATTGGTCAGCCCCAGCATTTT. The chain employs TRBV15 and TRBJ1-5; D call uncertain. The germline CDR1 and CDR2 sequences are LNHNV and YYDKDF (reference sequence). The CDR3 is made up of 14 amino acids. Trimming left V 6 bases short and J 6 bases short, with 15 bases between.

This clonotype was recorded a few times. The chain joins TRBV6-1 to TRBJ2-1, with D perhaps matching TRBD2 (6 bases). The CDR3 covers 14 residues. Germline-derived CDR1 and CDR2 are MNHNS and SASEGT. Trimming shortened V by 7 bases and J by 7 bases, and 17 bases separated the two germline ends. The CDR3 DNA is TGTGCCAGCACGGGACTCCACGTCGGGAATGAGCAGTTCTTC. Residues: CASTGLHVGNEQFF.

This chain uses TRBV28 with TRBJ2-7; D is uncertain. The V end lost 6 bases, the J end lost 3 bases, and 12 bases lay between the germline ends. The CDR3 extends over 13 amino acids. Germline V CDR1 and CDR2: MDHEN, SYDVKM. CDR3 coding DNA: TGTGCCAGCAGAAGTACAGAAGACTACGAGCAGTACTTC. Amino acid sequence: CASRSTEDYEQYF.

V gene TRBV3-1 combines with J gene TRBJ2-7; D not certain. This CDR3 spans 14 amino acids. The V end was cut by 5 bases, the J end by 7 bases, with 18 bases between. Germline V gives CDR1 LGHDT, CDR2 YNNKEL (reference sequence). The CDR3 bases are TGTGCCAGCAGCTTGGGGTTCCCCCAAGGGGAGCAGTACTTC. Protein product: CASSLGFPQGEQYF.

The chain uses TRBV6-1 and TRBJ2-1; 8 positions match TRBD2. This CDR3 spans 15 amino acids. Germline CDR1 reads MNHNS; CDR2 reads SASEGT. Trimming cost V 6 bases and J 7 bases; bases outside gene matches: 11. CDR3 nucleotide sequence: TGTGCCAGCAGCCCCAATTTAGCGGGGATTAATGAGCAGTTCTTC. It codes for CASSPNLAGINEQFF.

The V call is TRBV6-5, the J call TRBJ2-1; no clear D. The CDR3 is made up of 12 amino acids. Deletions cut 0 bases from V and 9 bases from J, with 6 bases between. In germline, CDR1 is MNHEY, CDR2 SVGAGI. CDR3: CASSYSGGEQFF. The CDR3 nucleotides are TGTGCCAGCAGTTACTCGGGCGGTGAGCAGTTCTTC.

This chain joins TRBV21-1 and TRBJ2-7; whether TRBD1, the table's D call, matches the DNA was not checked. TRBV21-1 is given as a pseudogene. This CDR3 comprises 15 residues. CDR3 in amino acids: CASSTRGVGDYEQYF. CDR3 nucleotides: TGTGCCAGCAGCACCCGGGGGGTGGGGGATTACGAGCAGTACTTC.

This clonotype was detected a few times. The chain joins TRBV28 to TRBJ1-2; the D is unclear. Germline V gene data show CDR1 as MDHEN and CDR2 as SYDVKM. The CDR3 loop spans 13 amino acids. The V end lost 4 bases, the J end lost 4 bases, and 10 bases lay between the germline ends. The CDR3 is CASSSPDGYGYTF. The CDR3 bases are TGTGCCAGCAGTTCCCCCGACGGCTATGGCTACACCTTC.

A single count supports this clonotype. The chain combines TRBV5-5 with TRBJ2-6; no clear D gene. CDR1 is SGHKS, CDR2 YYEKEE, per germline (reference sequence). V was pared by 1 base and J by 0 bases, with 11 bases between. The CDR3 is 17 residues long. Written as DNA, the CDR3 is TGTGCCAGCAGCTTGAGGTTGGTTTTCTCTGGGGCCAACGTCCTGACTTTC. Amino acid sequence: CASSLRLVFSGANVLTF.

This clonotype was counted a single time. This chain uses TRBV27 with TRBJ2-7; D is perhaps TRBD1 or TRBD2 (6 bases each). V lost 6 bases, J lost 5 bases, and 14 bases lay in between. The CDR3 contains 13 residues. CDR1 and CDR2 from the germline V gene are MNHEY and SMNVEV (reference sequence). CDR3 protein: CASSGGGINEQYF. The CDR3, as DNA: TGTGCCAGCAGCGGGGGCGGCATCAACGAGCAGTACTTC.

This clonotype was recorded a few times. The J gene is TRBJ2-5, the V gene TRBV5-1; 10 bases are shared with TRBD1. Germline V gives CDR1 SGHRS, CDR2 YFSETQ. There are 16 residues in the CDR3. V dropped 4 bases and J dropped 4; count of bases not matched to a gene: 10. CDR3: CASSPTPGTGAETQYF. DNA for the CDR3: TGCGCCAGCAGCCCGACCCCCGGGACAGGGGCAGAGACCCAGTACTTC.

The gene calls are TRBV5-1 and TRBJ2-6, with 7 nucleotides matching TRBD2. Trimming removed 1 base from V and 0 bases from J; junction bases left unmatched: 7. From germline, CDR1 is SGHRS and CDR2 YFSETQ. There are 18 residues in the CDR3. The CDR3 loop reads CASSLRGSASSGANVLTF. The CDR3 DNA reads TGCGCCAGCAGCTTGCGCGGGAGTGCCTCCTCTGGGGCCAACGTCCTGACTTTC.

The V and J genes are TRBV7-9 and TRBJ2-5; D not resolved. The V and J ends lost 5 bases and 2 bases respectively, with 9 bases between them. Looked up from germline, CDR1 is SEHNR and CDR2 is FQNEAQ (reference sequence). The CDR3 totals 13 residues. The chain's CDR3 is CASSVLEQETQYF. The DNA for the CDR3 is TGTGCCAGCAGCGTCCTAGAACAAGAGACCCAGTACTTC. Based on the CDR3 plus reference TRBV7-9 and TRBJ2-5, the full variable domain is DTGVSQNPRHKITKRGQNVTFRCDPISEHNRLYWYRQTLGQGPEFLTYFQNEAQLEKSRLLSDRFSAERPKGSFSTLEIQRTEQGDSAMYLCASSVLEQETQYFGPGTRLLVL.

In its sample, this clonotype was seen a few times. The rearrangement uses TRBV5-1 and TRBJ2-7; possibly TRBD1 for D (5 bases). CDR3 length: 13 residues. Germline lookup yields CDR1 SGHRS and CDR2 YFSETQ. V dropped 4 bases and J dropped 3 bases, with 11 bases sitting between them. This CDR3 is CASSPRQFYEQYF. CDR3 nucleotide sequence: TGCGCCAGCAGCCCGAGACAGTTCTACGAGCAGTACTTC.

This clonotype was recorded a few times. One end of the junction fails to match germline, which may point to a read error. The V and J genes are TRBV12-5 and TRBJ1-6, with 7 positions matching TRBD1. This CDR3 spans 16 amino acids. CDR1 and CDR2 from the germline V gene are LGHNT and FRNRAP. CDR3 region: CASGLVRQEGGSPLRF. For the CDR3, the DNA is TGTGCTAGTGGTTTGGTCAGACAGGAAGGGGGCTCACCCCTCCGCTTT. Complete variable domain (other parts from reference TRBV12-5 and TRBJ1-6): DARVTQTPRHKVTEMGQEVTMRCQPILGHNTVFWYRQTMMQGLELLAYFRNRAPLDDSGMPKDRFSAEMPDATLATLKIQPSEPRDSAVYFCASGLVRQEGGSPLRFGNGTRLTVT.

This clonotype was recorded a few times. This chain connects TRBV19 to TRBJ2-7; D is perhaps TRBD2 (6 bases). CDR1 LNHDA and CDR2 SQIVND come from the germline V gene (reference sequence). Trimming shortened V by 9 bases and J by 6 bases, and 18 bases separated the two germline ends. The CDR3 is made up of 13 amino acids. DNA of the CDR3: TGTGCCAGCTCCGGGACTGCGGTCGTCGAGCAGTACTTC. It encodes CASSGTAVVEQYF.

The gene calls are TRBV7-9 and TRBJ1-1, with D unresolved. V lost 3 bases and J lost 11, with 13 bases in between. The CDR3 is 12 amino acids. CDR1 SEHNR and CDR2 FQNEAQ come from the germline V gene (reference sequence). DNA of the CDR3: TGTGCCAGCAGCTTCGGAGAAGAAGGTGCTTTCTTT. Translated, it gives CASSFGEEGAFF.

The chain links TRBV2 to TRBJ2-4; unclear D gene. This CDR3 comprises 9 residues. Germline CDR1 is SNHLY and CDR2 is FYNNEI. Deletions cut 6 bases from V and 12 bases from J, with 6 bases between. The CDR3 protein is CASSPHQYF. The CDR3 region has the DNA TGTGCCAGCAGCCCGCATCAGTACTTC.

This clonotype was recorded only once. The chain joins TRBV10-3 to TRBJ1-1; possibly TRBD1 for D (5 bases). Trimming pared 2 bases from V and 7 bases from J, leaving 8 bases between. The length of the CDR3 is 12 residues. Looked up from germline, CDR1 is ENHRY and CDR2 is SYGVKD. CDR3 coding DNA: TGTGCCATCAGTGAGGGGGGGGGTGAAGCTTTCTTT. It yields the protein CAISEGGGEAFF.

This clonotype showed up just a few times. The chain joins TRBV12-3 or TRBV12-4 to TRBJ1-2, with a tentative D call TRBD1 (5 bases). The length of the CDR3 is 14 residues. The V and J ends lost 3 bases and 1 base respectively, with 9 bases between them. CDR3 amino acids: CASSLQGSNYGYTF. CDR3 DNA sequence: TGTGCCAGCAGTTTGCAGGGAAGTAACTATGGCTACACCTTC.

This clonotype was observed at least ten times. The chain carries TRBV12-3 or TRBV12-4 and TRBJ2-1; D call uncertain. V gave up 8 bases and J gave up 3 bases, with 11 bases separating them. The CDR3 contains 13 residues. CDR3 DNA: TGTGCCAGCGCCCCAATGAGCTACAATGAGCAGTTCTTC. This codes for CASAPMSYNEQFF.

The genes are TRBV12-3 or TRBV12-4 and TRBJ2-5; 8 nucleotides align to TRBD1. V was clipped by 3 bases and J by 1 base; unmatched bases: 7. The CDR3 contains 16 residues. The CDR3 region is CASSLNEDRVQETQYF. CDR3 DNA sequence: TGTGCCAGCAGTTTGAATGAGGACAGGGTCCAAGAGACCCAGTACTTC.

The V and J genes are TRBV4-1 and TRBJ2-7; no definite D call. The CDR3 is 15 amino acids. Germline CDR1 MGHRA, CDR2 YSYEKL. Trimming pared 4 bases from V and 0 bases from J, leaving 13 bases between. The CDR3 DNA reads TGCGCCAGCAGCCCCCGACTGACGAGCTCCTACGAGCAGTACTTC. It specifies CASSPRLTSSYEQYF.

The chain joins TRBV13 to TRBJ2-5; 8 nucleotides align to TRBD2. The CDR3 is 15 amino acids. Germline lookup yields CDR1 PRHDT and CDR2 FYEKMQ (reference sequence). Germline trimming cut 2 bases from V and 5 bases from J; bases unmatched to any gene: 7. CDR3 nucleotide sequence: TGTGCCAGCAGCTTAAGGCTAGCGGGCGGTGAGACCCAGTACTTC. This translates into CASSLRLAGGETQYF.